This T cell receptor (beta chain) was recovered during a study of OX40 agonist ivuxolimab in advanced cancers. Overall study: Ivuxolimab is a fully human IgG2 antibody that activates OX40 (CD134).

CDR1 and CDR2 (germline): SGHTA, FQGNSA. Between the trimmed V and J ends, which lost 5 bases and 5 bases, there was a span of 9 bases. The CDR3 is 13 residues long. Generated by immunoSEQ multiplex PCR, the TCRdb table keeps only in-frame clones and is missing some. The repertoire holds about 70,000 clones, with approximately 90% as singletons. This rearrangement joins TRBV7-2 to TRBJ1-4; D is unclear. This TCR was recovered from an adult with an advanced solid tumor such as melanoma, head and neck, liver or kidney cancer. The sequenced sample was CD4+ or CD8+ T cells sorted from blood, obtained in a trial of the OX40 agonist ivuxolimab. The CDR3 sequence is CASSPPPNEKLFF. CDR3 DNA sequence: TGTGCCAGCAGCCCCCCACCGAATGAAAAACTGTTTTTT.